Sequencing of this T cell receptor beta chain was carried out in a study of T cell repertoires in cytomegalovirus infection. Across the study: CMV epitopes that were recently identified and HLA-C-restricted were used alongside well-studied HLA-B-restricted ones. Regarding the study as a whole: Cumulated frequencies of public TCR beta families served to identify carriers of CMV plus the relevant HLA. Clonotypes of TCR beta that were HLA-C-restricted and CMV-specific dominated the ex vivo response.

Each CDR3 protein is one row after TCRdb ran MiXCR on the reads. The data hold 150,000 to 200,000 distinct CDR3 sequences, with about 22% observed a single time. V was clipped by 0 bases and J by 4 bases, with 16 bases between them. Germline V lookup: CDR1 SGHDN, CDR2 FVKESK. The CDR3 is 16 amino acids. This clonotype was counted between two and nine times. Its antigen is undetermined. The source material was CD8+ T cells from cultured PBMCs, sampled from culture after CMV antigen stimulation. The chain uses TRBV14 and TRBJ2-7, with a weak D call TRBD1 (5 bases). This TCR was sampled from a human donor in good health (CMV status not recorded). Some clones in this sample may be carry-over from other donors' samples. CDR3 sequence reads: CASSQDETAGLYEQYF. The CDR3 DNA reads as TGTGCCAGCAGCCAAGATGAGACGGCAGGGCTTTACGAGCAGTACTTC. Supplemented by reference TRBV14 and TRBJ2-7, the full variable domain reads EAGVTQFPSHSVIEKGQTVTLRCDPISGHDNLYWYRRVMGKEIKFLLHFVKESKQDESGMPNNRFLAERTGGTYSTLKVQPAELEDSGVYFCASSQDETAGLYEQYFGPGTRLTVT.